This TCR beta chain was profiled in a study of blood T cells in healthy people across ages. A second about 7 to 11 cycle PCR used barcoded and J-beta primers. TCRdb re-derived calls from the 5' RACE reads in MiXCR, one entry per CDR3 protein. The repertoire holds 1.5 million to 2 million distinct CDR3 sequences, with roughly 30% as singletons. Study results and caveats: A roughly linear age-dependent decrease characterized TCR beta diversity per million T cells. More naive CD4+ cells and higher diversity marked long-lived donors relative to aged donors. It was held that the diversity estimates obtained from one million T cells were underestimates.

In regard to this clonotype: The antigen remains undetermined.

Each sample gave at least 6.5 million isolated PBMCs. V trimming: 5 bases; J trimming: 11 bases; junction bases outside the gene matches: 13. The CDR3 covers 15 residues. Germline values: CDR1 MNHNY, CDR2 SVGAGI (reference sequence). The V call is TRBV6-6, the J call TRBJ2-5; TRBD1 matches at 11 bases. Sample: blood. The origin of this receptor is a woman aged 25 to 39 in good health. DNA for the CDR3: TGTGCCAGCAGTCCCAACCGGGACAGGGGGGGGGAGCAGTACTTC. Translating it yields CASSPNRDRGGEQYF.